The present T cell receptor (beta chain) was sequenced within a study of shared clonotypes between healthy human individuals. TCRdb's copy holds only in-frame clones and misses some; the assay was immunoSEQ multiplex PCR. The profile shows about 490,000 clones, 60% to 85% of them singletons. V dropped 8 bases and J dropped 4; count of bases not matched to a gene: 18. CDR1 KGHSH and CDR2 LQKENI come from the germline V gene. The length of the CDR3 is 18 residues. The clonotype was recovered from a woman aged 35 to 49 in good health. Some clones in this sample may be carry-over from other donors' samples. The sequenced sample consisted of PBMCs. The genes are TRBV18 and TRBJ2-3; TRBD2 aligns across 10 bases. As DNA, the CDR3 is TGTGCCAGCCGCCGGCGGGCTAGCGGGAGTTTCGAATCAGATACGCAGTATTTT. Protein sequence: CASRRRASGSFESDTQYF. Filled out from reference TRBV18 and TRBJ2-3, the complete variable domain reads NAGVMQNPRHLVRRRGQEARLRCSPMKGHSHVYWYRQLPEEGLKFMVYLQKENIIDESGMPKERFSAEFPKEGPSILRIQQVVRGDSAAYFCASRRRASGSFESDTQYFGPGTRLTVL.